This TCR beta chain originates from a study of T cell responses to AZD1222 COVID-19 vaccine. Study observations and caveats: Baseline serology detected seropositivity in only 6 or 7 AZD1222 recipients.

Here immunoSEQ multiplex PCR was the method, and the copy in TCRdb shows in-frame clones only, minus some. The profile covers 150,000 to 160,000 clones, with 70% to 90% appearing a single time and roughly 6.9% taken by the ten largest. V lost 5 bases to trimming and J lost 5 bases; unmatched junction nucleotides: 7. Germline CDR1 is MNHEY and CDR2 is SMNVEV (reference sequence). The CDR3 consists of 14 residues. Concerning this clone: Its antigen is unknown.

The V gene is TRBV27, the J gene TRBJ2-7, with 9 bases matching TRBD1. This specimen consisted of peripheral blood, obtained after recovery from COVID-19. The TCR comes from an adult who had recovered from COVID-19. For the CDR3, the DNA is TGTGCCAGCAGTCCCAACAGGGGGCTCGACGAGCAGTACTTC. Protein product: CASSPNRGLDEQYF.